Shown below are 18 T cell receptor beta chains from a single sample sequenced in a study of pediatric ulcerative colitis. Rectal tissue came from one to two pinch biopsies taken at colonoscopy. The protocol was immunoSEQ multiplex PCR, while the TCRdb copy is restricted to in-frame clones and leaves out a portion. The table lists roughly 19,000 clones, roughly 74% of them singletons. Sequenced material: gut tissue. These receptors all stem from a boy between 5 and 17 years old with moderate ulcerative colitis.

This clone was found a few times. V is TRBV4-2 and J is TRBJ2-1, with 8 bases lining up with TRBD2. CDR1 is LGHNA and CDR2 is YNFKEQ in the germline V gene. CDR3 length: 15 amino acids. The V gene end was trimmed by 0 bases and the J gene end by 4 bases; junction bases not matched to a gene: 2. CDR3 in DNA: TGTGCCAGCAGCCAAGAGTCTAGCGGGTACAATGAGCAGTTCTTC. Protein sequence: CASSQESSGYNEQFF.

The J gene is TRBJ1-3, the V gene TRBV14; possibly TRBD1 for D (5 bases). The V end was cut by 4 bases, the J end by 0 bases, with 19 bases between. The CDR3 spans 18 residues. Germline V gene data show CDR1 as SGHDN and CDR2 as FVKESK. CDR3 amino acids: CASSRKMGGPSSGNTIYF. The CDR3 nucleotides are TGTGCCAGCAGCCGGAAGATGGGGGGACCCTCCTCTGGAAACACCATATATTTT.

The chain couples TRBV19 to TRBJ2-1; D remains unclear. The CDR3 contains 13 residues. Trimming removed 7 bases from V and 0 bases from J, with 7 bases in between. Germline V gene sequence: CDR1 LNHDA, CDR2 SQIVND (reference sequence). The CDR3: CASNGDSYNEQFF. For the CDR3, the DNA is TGTGCCAGTAATGGAGACTCCTACAATGAGCAGTTCTTC.

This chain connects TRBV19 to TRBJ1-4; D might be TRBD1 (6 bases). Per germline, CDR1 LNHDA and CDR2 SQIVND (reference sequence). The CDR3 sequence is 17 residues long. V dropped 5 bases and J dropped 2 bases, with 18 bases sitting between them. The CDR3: CASSAQGRGPTNEKLFF. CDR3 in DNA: TGTGCCAGTAGTGCCCAGGGGCGGGGGCCTACTAATGAAAAACTGTTTTTT.

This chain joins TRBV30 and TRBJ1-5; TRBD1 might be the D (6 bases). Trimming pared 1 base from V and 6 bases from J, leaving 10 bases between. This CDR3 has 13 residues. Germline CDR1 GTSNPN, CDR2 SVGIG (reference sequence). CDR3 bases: TGTGCCTGGAGTGGGACAGTGACTCAGCCCCAGCATTTT. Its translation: CAWSGTVTQPQHF.

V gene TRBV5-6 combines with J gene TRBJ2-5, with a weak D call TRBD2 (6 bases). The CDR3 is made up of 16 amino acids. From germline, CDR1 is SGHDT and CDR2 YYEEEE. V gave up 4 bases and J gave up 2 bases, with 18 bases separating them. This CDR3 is CASSVFVRRGQETQYF. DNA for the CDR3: TGTGCCAGCAGCGTATTCGTTCGGCGGGGTCAAGAGACCCAGTACTTC.

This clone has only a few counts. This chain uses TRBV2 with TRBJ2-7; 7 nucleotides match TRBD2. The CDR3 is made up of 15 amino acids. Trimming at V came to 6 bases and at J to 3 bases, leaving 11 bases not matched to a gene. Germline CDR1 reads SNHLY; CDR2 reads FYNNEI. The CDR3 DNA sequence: TGTGCCAGCAGCGGCAGCGGGACGGGAGTCTACGAGCAGTACTTC. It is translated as CASSGSGTGVYEQYF.

The CDR3 here is CASGLGQGNEKLFF. The CDR3 DNA is TGTGCTAGTGGTTTGGGTCAGGGGAATGAAAAACTGTTTTTT. The rearrangement uses TRBV12-5 and TRBJ1-4; D may be TRBD1 (6 bases). V lost 1 base and J 5 bases, leaving 8 bases between the germline ends. The CDR3 covers 14 residues. The germline CDR1 and CDR2 sequences are LGHNT and FRNRAP.

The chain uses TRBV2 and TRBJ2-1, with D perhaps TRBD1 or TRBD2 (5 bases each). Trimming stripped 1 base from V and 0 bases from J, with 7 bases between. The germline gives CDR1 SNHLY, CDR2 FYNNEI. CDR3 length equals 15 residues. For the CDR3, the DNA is TGTGCCAGCAGTGAAGAGGGGAGCTCCTACAATGAGCAGTTCTTC. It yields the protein CASSEEGSSYNEQFF.

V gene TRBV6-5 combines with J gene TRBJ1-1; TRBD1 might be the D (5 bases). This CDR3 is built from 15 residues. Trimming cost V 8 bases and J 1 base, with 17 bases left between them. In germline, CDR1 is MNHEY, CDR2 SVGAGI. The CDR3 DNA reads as TGTGCCAGCCGGGGCGGGGCCGAATGGAACACTGAAGCTTTCTTT. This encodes CASRGGAEWNTEAFF.

CDR3 in amino acids: CASSTSGSSYNEQFF. CDR3 coding DNA: TGTGCCAGCAGCACTAGCGGGAGCTCCTACAATGAGCAGTTCTTC. The J gene is TRBJ2-1, the V gene TRBV11-2, with 11 bases fitting TRBD2. The CDR3 covers 15 residues. Trimming took 5 bases from V and 0 from J; bases not matched to a gene: 0. Looked up from germline, CDR1 is SGHAT and CDR2 is FQNNGV. Together with reference TRBV11-2 and TRBJ2-1, the CDR3 gives the full variable domain: EAGVAQSPRYKIIEKRQSVAFWCNPISGHATLYWYQQILGQGPKLLIQFQNNGVVDDSQLPKDRFSAERLKGVDSTLKIQPAKLEDSAVYLCASSTSGSSYNEQFFGPGTRLTVL.

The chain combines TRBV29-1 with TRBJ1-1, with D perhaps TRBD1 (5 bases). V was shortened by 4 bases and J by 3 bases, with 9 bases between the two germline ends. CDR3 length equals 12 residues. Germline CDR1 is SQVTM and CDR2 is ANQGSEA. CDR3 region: CSVGGRDTEAFF. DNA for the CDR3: TGCAGCGTTGGAGGCAGGGACACTGAAGCTTTCTTT.

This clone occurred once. CDR3 loop: CATSIEAGGSYEQYF. Written as DNA, the CDR3 is TGTGCCACCAGCATAGAGGCGGGGGGGTCCTACGAGCAGTACTTC. The gene calls are TRBV15 and TRBJ2-7; 9 positions match TRBD2. The CDR3 runs to 15 residues. J was trimmed by 1 base and V by 4 bases; bases with no gene match: 5. Germline CDR1 is LNHNV and CDR2 is YYDKDF (reference sequence). Together with reference TRBV15 and TRBJ2-7, the CDR3 gives the full variable domain: DAMVIQNPRYQVTQFGKPVTLSCSQTLNHNVMYWYQQKSSQAPKLLFHYYDKDFNNEADTPDNFQSRRPNTSFCFLDIRSPGLGDTAMYLCATSIEAGGSYEQYFGPGTRLTVT.

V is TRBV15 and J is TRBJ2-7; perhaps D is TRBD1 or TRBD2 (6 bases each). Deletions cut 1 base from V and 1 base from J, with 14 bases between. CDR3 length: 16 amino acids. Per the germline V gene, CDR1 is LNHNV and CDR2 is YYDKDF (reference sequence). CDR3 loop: CATSRGGTGRSYEQYF. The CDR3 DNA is TGTGCCACCAGCAGAGGGGGCACAGGGAGGTCCTACGAGCAGTACTTC.

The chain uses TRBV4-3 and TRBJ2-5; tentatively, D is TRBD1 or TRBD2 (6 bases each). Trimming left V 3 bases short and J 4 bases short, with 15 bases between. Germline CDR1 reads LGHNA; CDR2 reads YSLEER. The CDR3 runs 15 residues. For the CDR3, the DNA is TGCGCCAGCAGCCAGAAGGGGGGAACCGGAGAGACCCAGTACTTC. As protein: CASSQKGGTGETQYF.

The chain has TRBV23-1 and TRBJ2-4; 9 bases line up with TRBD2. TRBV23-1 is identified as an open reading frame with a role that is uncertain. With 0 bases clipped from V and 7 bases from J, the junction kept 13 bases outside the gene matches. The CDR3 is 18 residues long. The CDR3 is CASSQSKVAGAGWNIQYF. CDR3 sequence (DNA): TGCGCCAGCAGTCAATCGAAAGTAGCGGGAGCGGGTTGGAACATTCAGTACTTC.

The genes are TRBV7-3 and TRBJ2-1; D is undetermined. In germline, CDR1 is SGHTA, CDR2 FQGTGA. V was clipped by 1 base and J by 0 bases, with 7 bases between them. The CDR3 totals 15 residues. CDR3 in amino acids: CASSLISSSYNEQFF. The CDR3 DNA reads TGTGCCAGCAGCTTAATTTCGAGCTCCTACAATGAGCAGTTCTTC.

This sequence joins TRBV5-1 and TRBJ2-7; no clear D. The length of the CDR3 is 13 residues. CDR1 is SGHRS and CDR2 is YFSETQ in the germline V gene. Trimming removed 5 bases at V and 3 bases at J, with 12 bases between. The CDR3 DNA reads TGCGCCAGCAGTCCCGACGGATTCTACGAGCAGTACTTC. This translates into CASSPDGFYEQYF.